This T cell receptor beta chain was recorded in a study of CD8 T cells in Susac syndrome. With random hexamers, 0.5 to 1 ug RNA was reverse transcribed. TCRdb reprocessed the immunoSEQ multiplex PCR reads via MiXCR and lists one record per CDR3 protein. The table includes 100,000 to 150,000 distinct CDR3 sequences, more than 90% detected once. Sequencing of TCR beta, carried out with a high-throughput approach, was applied to CD8+ and CD4+ T cells from the blood. Per the germline V gene, CDR1 is LGHDT and CDR2 is YNNKEL (reference sequence). The CDR3 is 13 residues long. Trimming removed 5 bases at V and 4 bases at J, with 6 bases between.

The clonotype originates from a human donor in good health. This chain joins TRBV3-1 and TRBJ2-6; D is ambiguous. Sequencing was done on a sample of CD4+ T cells from PBMCs. The CDR3 protein is CASSSQGANVLTF. CDR3 DNA sequence: TGTGCCAGCAGCTCCCAGGGGGCCAACGTCCTGACTTTC.